The clone carrying this T cell receptor beta chain was counted between two and nine times. Its antigen is not known. Every TCR beta cDNA library bore unique molecular identifiers. TCRdb re-analysed the PCR reads in MiXCR, keeping a single row per CDR3 protein. The data contain a few hundred thousand distinct CDR3 sequences, 34% of them singletons. The data were obtained in a study of post-analysis software for immune sequencing data. Study-wide findings and caveats: Included in a set of roughly five TRBV segments more frequent in patients than controls were TRBV5-6, TRBV5-1 and TRBV20-1.

Germline assignment: CDR1 DFQATT and CDR2 SNEGSKA (reference sequence). The junction had 12 bases not matched to a gene; V was cut back by 2 bases and J by 2 bases. The CDR3 contains 17 residues. Sample: blood. This TCR derives from a girl aged 2 to 17 with multiple sclerosis. J is TRBJ1-1 and V is TRBV20-1; 9 bases map to TRBD1. The CDR3 loop reads CSARPLTGGLLNTEAFF. In DNA, the CDR3 is TGCAGTGCTAGACCCCTTACAGGGGGCCTCTTAAACACTGAAGCTTTCTTT.